This T cell receptor beta chain came from a study of CD8+ T cells in alopecia areata. Study information: Twice a day, 5 to 10 mg of oral tofacitinib was administered to treated patients.

RNA extraction and reverse transcription yielded cDNA as sequencing template. Method: immunoSEQ multiplex PCR; TCRdb's copy keeps in-frame clones and lacks some. The sample holds around 130,000 clones, over 50% seen once. This clone was picked up a small number of times. What it binds is unknown. The study team obtained lesional scalp punch biopsies and peripheral blood from alopecia areata patients. Points from the study as a whole: For lesional scalp, especially alopecia totalis/universalis, clonality was higher than in normal scalp. Patients shared TCRs less clearly than mice did, possibly owing to HLA.

The CDR3 is made up of 15 amino acids. Germline V gene data show CDR1 as SGHRS and CDR2 as YFSETQ. The junction had 8 bases not matched to a gene; V was cut back by 7 bases and J by 5 bases. The sequence derives from a human donor with alopecia areata. The specimen was CD4+ T cells sorted from blood, collected at week 0. This chain connects TRBV5-1 to TRBJ2-1, with 11 nucleotides matching TRBD2. For the CDR3, the DNA is TGCGCCAGCGTTAGTAGCGGGGGGGCCAACAATGAGCAGTTCTTC. Translation: CASVSSGGANNEQFF.